These 13 T cell receptor beta chains share one sample of origin, sequenced in a study of shared T cell receptors in the human thymus. The protocol was immunoSEQ multiplex PCR, while the TCRdb copy is restricted to in-frame clones and leaves out a portion. Of roughly 700,000 clones listed, approximately 88% were seen once; the top ten hold around 0.01%. In addition, the sample was reused for a study of human thymus T cells.

Sequenced input: thymocytes. All receptors derive from a boy under three years old with a congenital heart defect.

V gene TRBV15 combines with J gene TRBJ2-4, with D unresolved. Germline-derived CDR1 and CDR2 are LNHNV and YYDKDF (reference sequence). V lost 1 base to trimming and J lost 1 base, with 11 bases between them. CDR3 length: 16 residues. CDR3 in DNA: TGTGCCACCAGCAGAGCCGAGATGAGGGCCAAAAACATTCAGTACTTC. As protein: CATSRAEMRAKNIQYF.

The chain uses TRBV28 and TRBJ1-2; 7 nucleotides agree with TRBD1. Germline lookup yields CDR1 MDHEN and CDR2 SYDVKM. This CDR3 spans 15 amino acids. V lost 7 bases to trimming and J lost 4 bases; unmatched junction nucleotides: 12. The CDR3 nucleotides are TGTGCCAGCATCTCGCTGCCGGGACAGACCTATGGCTACACCTTC. This sequence encodes CASISLPGQTYGYTF.

V gene TRBV5-6 combines with J gene TRBJ2-7, with D perhaps matching TRBD2 (6 bases). V shed 2 bases and J shed 0 bases, with 12 bases lying between them. Germline V gene lookup returns CDR1 SGHDT and CDR2 YYEEEE. This CDR3 region has 15 residues. This CDR3 reads CASSFESGSSYEQYF. CDR3 sequence (DNA): TGTGCCAGCAGCTTTGAGAGCGGGTCCTCCTACGAGCAGTACTTC.

The rearrangement joins TRBV5-4 to TRBJ1-1; no clear D gene. From germline, CDR1 is SGHNT and CDR2 YYREEE (reference sequence). The CDR3 is made up of 15 amino acids. Trimming removed 0 bases from V and 1 base from J, with 10 bases in between. The CDR3 sequence is CASSLAAGSNTEAFF. Here the CDR3 DNA reads TGTGCCAGCAGCTTGGCCGCGGGATCGAACACTGAAGCTTTCTTT.

This sequence joins TRBV28 and TRBJ1-3; maybe TRBD1 (6 bases). The germline gives CDR1 MDHEN, CDR2 SYDVKM. V was trimmed by 6 bases and J by 3 bases, leaving 15 bases between them. The CDR3 loop spans 15 amino acids. The CDR3 sequence is CASSSPGQLGNTIYF. The CDR3 DNA reads as TGTGCCAGCAGCTCGCCCGGACAGCTTGGAAACACCATATATTTT.

This chain links TRBV30 with TRBJ2-6; 7 bases match TRBD2. CDR1 is GTSNPN, CDR2 SVGIG, per germline (reference sequence). V gave up 0 bases and J gave up 0 bases; unmatched junction bases: 17. This CDR3 is built from 21 residues. The CDR3, as DNA: TGTGCCTGGAGTGTAAGCCCGGGAGGTGGGGGGACCAGCTCTGGGGCCAACGTCCTGACTTTC. Its translation: CAWSVSPGGGGTSSGANVLTF. The full variable domain, completed using reference TRBV30 and TRBJ2-6, is SQTIHQWPATLVQPVGSPLSLECTVEGTSNPNLYWYRQAAGRGLQLLFYSVGIGQISSEVPQNLSASRPQDRQFILSSKKLLLSDSGFYLCAWSVSPGGGGTSSGANVLTFGAGSRLTVL.

The chain has TRBV27 and TRBJ2-7, with TRBD1 matching over 8 bases. The CDR3 covers 15 residues. CDR1 and CDR2 from the germline V gene are MNHEY and SMNVEV (reference sequence). The V gene end was trimmed by 5 bases and the J gene end by 2 bases; junction bases not matched to a gene: 8. This CDR3 is CASSTGQGVPYEQYF. The CDR3 bases are TGTGCCAGCAGTACAGGACAGGGAGTTCCCTACGAGCAGTACTTC.

This sequence joins TRBV14 and TRBJ2-7, with 8 bases that match TRBD1. Germline trimming cut 3 bases from V and 0 bases from J; bases unmatched to any gene: 10. The CDR3 runs to 17 residues. The germline V gene encodes CDR1 SGHDN and CDR2 FVKESK. The chain's CDR3 is CASSHGTGAFSSYEQYF. CDR3 nucleotide sequence: TGTGCCAGCAGCCACGGGACAGGAGCTTTTAGCTCCTACGAGCAGTACTTC.

This chain links TRBV29-1 with TRBJ2-7, with a weak D call TRBD2 (5 bases). CDR3 size: 13 residues. V lost 4 bases to trimming and J lost 0 bases, with 10 bases between them. The germline gives CDR1 SQVTM, CDR2 ANQGSEA. The CDR3, as DNA: TGCAGCGTTGGACGGGGTTACTCCTACGAGCAGTACTTC. The encoded protein is CSVGRGYSYEQYF.

The rearrangement links TRBV10-3 to TRBJ1-2; 8 bases fit TRBD1. Germline trimming cut 4 bases from V and 2 bases from J; bases unmatched to any gene: 9. From germline, CDR1 is ENHRY and CDR2 SYGVKD. CDR3 length equals 16 residues. The CDR3 nucleotides read TGTGCCATCAGTGGAGGGACAGGCGCTACCAACTATGGCTACACCTTC. Its translation: CAISGGTGATNYGYTF.

About this clone itself: The junction differs from germline at one of its ends, possibly a read error. CDR3 nucleotides: TGTGCCATCAATAAATTAGAGACTACAACCTACGGGCAGTACTTC. Translated, it gives CAINKLETTTYGQYF. The rearrangement joins TRBV2 to TRBJ2-7, with D maybe TRBD2 (5 bases). Looked up from germline, CDR1 is SNHLY and CDR2 is FYNNEI. CDR3 length: 15 residues.

CDR3 DNA sequence: TGTGCCAGCAGCAATGTCCGCACTGAAGCTTTCTTT. The encoded protein is CASSNVRTEAFF. This chain connects TRBV5-6 to TRBJ1-1; D unclear. CDR1 and CDR2 (germline): SGHDT, YYEEEE. V was clipped by 4 bases and J by 4 bases, with 8 bases between them. This CDR3 comprises 12 residues.

The rearrangement joins TRBV18 to TRBJ2-7; 10 bases fit TRBD2. The CDR3 is 15 amino acids. V was pared by 4 bases and J by 4 bases, with 7 bases of the junction left unmatched. The germline CDR1 and CDR2 sequences are KGHSH and LQKENI. This CDR3 reads CASSRLAGVIYEQYF. The CDR3 DNA sequence: TGTGCCAGCTCACGGCTAGCGGGGGTGATATACGAGCAGTACTTC.